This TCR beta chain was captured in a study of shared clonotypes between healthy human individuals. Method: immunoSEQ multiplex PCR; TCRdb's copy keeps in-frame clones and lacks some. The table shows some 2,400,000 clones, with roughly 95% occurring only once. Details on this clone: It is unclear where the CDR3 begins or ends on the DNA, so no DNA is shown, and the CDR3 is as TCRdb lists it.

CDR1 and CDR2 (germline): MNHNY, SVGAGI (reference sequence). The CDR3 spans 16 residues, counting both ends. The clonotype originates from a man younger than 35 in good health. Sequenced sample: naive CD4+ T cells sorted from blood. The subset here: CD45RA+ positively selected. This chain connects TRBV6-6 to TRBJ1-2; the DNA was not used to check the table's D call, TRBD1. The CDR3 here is CASSSSSDRRRGGYTF.